This note documents a single T cell receptor beta chain sequence. These data are taken from a study of monozygotic twins with cystic fibrosis. Some clones are missing from TCRdb's copy, which holds only in-frame ones; the method was immunoSEQ multiplex PCR. The sample yields 15,000 to 25,000 clones, about 89% seen once. Germline V gives CDR1 ENHRY, CDR2 SYGVKD. Deletions cut 0 bases from V and 8 bases from J, with 16 bases between. The CDR3 length is 15 residues. Sequencing was done on a sample of blood. The sequence derives from a girl aged 2-9 years with cystic fibrosis. This chain joins TRBV10-3 and TRBJ1-2; D call uncertain. The CDR3 region has the DNA TGTGCCATCAGTGAGTCGGCCGGAGGCCCGTTGGGCTACACCTTC. Its translation: CAISESAGGPLGYTF.